This entry describes one TCR beta chain. These data are taken from a study of cytomegalovirus exposure and HLA in healthy donors. It was with 60 Vbeta and 13 Jbeta primers that the PCR ran. The data were produced by immunoSEQ multiplex PCR, yet TCRdb's version contains in-frame clones alone and is incomplete. The sample lists 120,000 to 150,000 clones, 70% to 80% occurring once. The CDR3 contains 16 residues. V shed 4 bases, J shed 2 bases, and the junction held 9 bases outside the gene matches. Germline-derived CDR1 and CDR2 are SGHAT and FQNNGV. The rearrangement links TRBV11-2 to TRBJ2-7; 9 positions agree with TRBD1. This TCR was sampled from a female donor in good health and CMV-seronegative. The specimen sequenced was PBMCs. The CDR3 DNA is TGTGCCAGCAGCTGGGCCACGGGACAGGGCACCTACGAGCAGTACTTC. Translated, it gives CASSWATGQGTYEQYF.